This T cell receptor (beta chain) came from a study of blood T cell repertoires in COVID-19. Study background: From T cells, B-cell-depleted T cells, or PBMCs came the material, which was cDNA or gDNA.

Seattle's cohort entered during active infection and was followed longitudinally. This CDR3 contains 15 residues. The V end lost 3 bases, the J end lost 1 base, and 12 bases lay between the germline ends. CDR1 SNHLY and CDR2 FYNNEI come from the germline V gene. How the authors handled the data: Amplification of reference gene primers was used by the study to estimate nucleated cell counts. The assay was immunoSEQ multiplex PCR, and TCRdb's table has in-frame clones only and misses some. The V and J calls and clone size are taken from that table; D and trimming were inferred from the DNA. The sample records 150,000 or so clones, 75% to 90% being singletons.

Sequencing used peripheral blood. The J gene is TRBJ1-1, the V gene TRBV2; D is unclear. This TCR was sampled from a man aged 18 to 30 with COVID-19, enrolled during active disease. The CDR3 here is CASSEVRGENTEAFF. CDR3 nucleotide sequence: TGTGCCAGCAGTGAGGTCCGAGGAGAGAACACTGAAGCTTTCTTT.